This T cell receptor (beta chain) was obtained from a study of CDR3 diversity in severe acne. Ten or more counts support this clonotype. This CDR3 is 14 amino acids long. Trimming cost V 3 bases and J 2 bases; bases outside gene matches: 5. The germline V gene encodes CDR1 DFQATT and CDR2 SNEGSKA (reference sequence). MiXCR, applied by TCRdb to the PCR reads, yields one record per CDR3 protein. The sample records about 84,000 distinct CDR3 sequences, about 54% being singletons. The gene calls are TRBV20-1 and TRBJ2-3, with TRBD2 identical over 7 bases. Material for sequencing was blood. This TCR came from a male donor in good health, without acne. CDR3 in DNA: TGCAGTGCTAGGGCGGGGGTTCTCACAGATACGCAGTATTTT. This gives the protein CSARAGVLTDTQYF.